Below are 12 T cell receptor beta chains sequenced from a single sample in a study of regulatory T cells. Amplification used 52 TRBV primers and 13 TRBJ primers. Produced via immunoSEQ multiplex PCR; TCRdb's table is partial and in-frame only. The data contain about 17,000 clones, 84% of them singletons. Antigens of these TCRs are unknown. Overall study results and limits: In CD3G-deficient patients, conventional CD4+ T cells were enriched for hydrophobic CDR3 residues at positions 6 and 7.

Sequenced material: conventional CD4+ T cells sorted from blood. The receptors stem from a person aged 30-39 years with CD3G deficiency.

This clone is medium-sized. CDR3 sequence reads: CASSVNRGRGGYTF. In DNA form, the CDR3 reads TGTGCCAGCAGTGTCAACAGGGGGCGAGGAGGCTACACCTTC. The rearrangement links TRBV6-1 to TRBJ1-2, with TRBD1 matching over 9 bases. This CDR3 region has 14 residues. Looked up from germline, CDR1 is MNHNS and CDR2 is SASEGT. Trimming took 4 bases from V and 8 from J; bases not matched to a gene: 8.

V and J are TRBV5-1 and TRBJ2-3; the D gene is possibly TRBD1 (6 bases). Deletions cut 4 bases from V and 4 bases from J, with 13 bases between. The CDR3 runs 14 residues. The germline V gene encodes CDR1 SGHRS and CDR2 YFSETQ. CDR3 in amino acids: CASSTRNRADTQYF. CDR3 sequence (DNA): TGCGCCAGCAGCACGCGAAACAGGGCAGATACGCAGTATTTT.

V and J are TRBV28 and TRBJ1-4; TRBD1 agrees at 7 bases. J lost 8 bases, V lost 5 bases, and 8 bases had no gene match. The CDR3 has 14 residues. Germline V gives CDR1 MDHEN, CDR2 SYDVKM. The CDR3 bases are TGTGCCAGCAGTCAAGCAGGGGGGCAGGAAAAACTGTTTTTT. As protein: CASSQAGGQEKLFF.

The chain links TRBV6-6 to TRBJ1-2, with D maybe TRBD1 (5 bases). Germline V gene lookup returns CDR1 MNHNY and CDR2 SVGAGI (reference sequence). The CDR3 runs to 15 residues. The V and J ends lost 2 bases and 5 bases respectively, with 15 bases between them. The CDR3 region is CASSYGAGRVYGYTF. CDR3 DNA: TGTGCCAGCAGTTACGGTGCAGGGAGGGTATATGGCTACACCTTC.

This rearrangement joins TRBV6-1 to TRBJ1-1, with D hard to call. Germline-derived CDR1 and CDR2 are MNHNS and SASEGT. The CDR3 sequence is 14 residues long. V lost 3 bases, J lost 4 bases, and 12 bases lay in between. As DNA, the CDR3 is TGTGCCAGCAGTGATTGGGCCAGCAGCACTGAAGCTTTCTTT. Translated, it gives CASSDWASSTEAFF.

This clone occurred a few times. This chain links TRBV21-1 with TRBJ1-5. TRBV21-1 is marked as a pseudogene. This CDR3 contains 13 residues. DNA for the CDR3: TGTGCCAGCAGCAAAAGGGGGGGGGTGCCCCAGCATTTT. Its translation: CASSKRGGVPQHF.

This clone showed up just once. The V call is TRBV6-1, the J call TRBJ2-6; perhaps D is TRBD1 or TRBD2 (5 bases each). CDR1 MNHNS and CDR2 SASEGT come from the germline V gene. Between the trimmed V and J ends, which lost 6 bases and 2 bases, there was a span of 5 bases. This CDR3 has 13 residues. CDR3 DNA sequence: TGTGCCAGCAGGGGGGCTGGGGCCAACGTCCTGACTTTC. This encodes CASRGAGANVLTF.

This clone was recorded once. The chain has TRBV7-9 and TRBJ2-5, with 7 bases aligning to TRBD2. The V segment lost 5 bases and the J segment 2 bases; nucleotides outside the gene matches: 8. This CDR3 comprises 15 residues. In germline, CDR1 is SEHNR, CDR2 FQNEAQ (reference sequence). The CDR3 DNA reads as TGTGCCAGCAGCCGAGGGGCTAGCGGACAAGAGACCCAGTACTTC. Translated: CASSRGASGQETQYF. Based on the CDR3 plus reference TRBV7-9 and TRBJ2-5, the full variable domain is DTGVSQNPRHKITKRGQNVTFRCDPISEHNRLYWYRQTLGQGPEFLTYFQNEAQLEKSRLLSDRFSAERPKGSFSTLEIQRTEQGDSAMYLCASSRGASGQETQYFGPGTRLLVL.

This clone was recorded only once. The J gene is TRBJ1-2, the V gene TRBV5-1; possible D gene TRBD1, 5 bases. Germline V lookup: CDR1 SGHRS, CDR2 YFSETQ. The CDR3 runs 16 residues. V was trimmed by 0 bases and J by 7 bases, leaving 19 bases between them. The CDR3 DNA reads TGCGCCAGCAGCTTGGAGGGGAGGAGGTCGACTTCTGGCTACACCTTC. Its translation is CASSLEGRRSTSGYTF.

The chain employs TRBV6-1 and TRBJ1-1; 9 bases match TRBD1. With V trimmed by 5 bases and J by 9 bases, 4 bases remained unmatched. The CDR3 loop spans 12 amino acids. Germline assignment: CDR1 MNHNS and CDR2 SASEGT. As DNA, the CDR3 is TGTGCCAGCAGTAGACAGGGGGAACAAGCTTTCTTT. Amino acid sequence: CASSRQGEQAFF.

The chain recombines TRBV7-2 with TRBJ2-7; 8 bases fit TRBD2. The trim removed 9 bases at V and 3 bases at J, leaving 10 bases unmatched. The CDR3 has 14 amino acids. Looked up from germline, CDR1 is SGHTA and CDR2 is FQGNSA. The CDR3 bases are TGTGCCAGTGCTTTCGGGGGGGCCAGCTACGAGCAGTACTTC. This sequence encodes CASAFGGASYEQYF.

This clone appeared a few times. This chain connects TRBV19 to TRBJ1-5, with D perhaps matching TRBD1 (6 bases). V was clipped by 8 bases and J by 5 bases, with 10 bases between them. This CDR3 comprises 12 residues. Per the germline V gene, CDR1 is LNHDA and CDR2 is SQIVND (reference sequence). CDR3 nucleotide sequence: TGTGCCAGTGCAGGGGCGGATCAGCCCCAGCATTTT. Amino acids: CASAGADQPQHF.